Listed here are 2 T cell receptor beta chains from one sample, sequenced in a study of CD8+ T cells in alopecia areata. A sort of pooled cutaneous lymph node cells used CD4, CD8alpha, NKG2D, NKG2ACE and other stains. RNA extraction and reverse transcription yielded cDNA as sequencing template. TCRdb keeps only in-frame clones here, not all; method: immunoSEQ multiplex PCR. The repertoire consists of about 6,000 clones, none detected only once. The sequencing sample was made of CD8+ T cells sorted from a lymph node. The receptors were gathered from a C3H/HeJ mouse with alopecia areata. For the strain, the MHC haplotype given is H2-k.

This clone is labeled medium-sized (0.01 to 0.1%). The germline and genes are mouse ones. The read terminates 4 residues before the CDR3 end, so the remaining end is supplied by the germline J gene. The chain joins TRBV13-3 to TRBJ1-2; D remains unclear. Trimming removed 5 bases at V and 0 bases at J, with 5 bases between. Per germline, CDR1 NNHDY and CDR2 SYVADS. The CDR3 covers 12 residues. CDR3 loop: CASRTTNSDYTF. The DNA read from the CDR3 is TGTGCCAGCAGGACAACAAACTCC.

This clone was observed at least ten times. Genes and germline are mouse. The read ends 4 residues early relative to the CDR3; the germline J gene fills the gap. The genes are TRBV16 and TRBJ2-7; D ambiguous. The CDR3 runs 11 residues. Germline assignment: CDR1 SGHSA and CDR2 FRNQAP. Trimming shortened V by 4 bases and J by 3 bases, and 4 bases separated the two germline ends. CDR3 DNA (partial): TGTGCAAGCAGCTCCAACTAT. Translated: CASSSNY. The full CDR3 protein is CASSSNYEQYF.